This passage covers 24 T cell receptor beta chains from one sample sequenced in a study of cytomegalovirus exposure and HLA in healthy donors. 60 Vbeta and 13 Jbeta primers were used in PCR. Sequencing used immunoSEQ multiplex PCR; TCRdb keeps in-frame clones, though not all of them. The table has 200,000 to 250,000 clones, 60% to 80% seen once. Material for sequencing was PBMCs. All receptors come from a woman in her thirties in good health and CMV-seronegative.

The chain employs TRBV5-1 and TRBJ2-7; TRBD2 agrees at 8 bases. Trimming removed 5 bases from V and 2 bases from J; junction bases left unmatched: 6. Germline CDR1 SGHRS, CDR2 YFSETQ. The CDR3 consists of 14 residues. The CDR3 is CASRPGLDPYEQYF. CDR3 DNA sequence: TGCGCCAGCAGGCCGGGACTAGACCCCTACGAGCAGTACTTC.

A few counts support this clone. The missing conserved phenylalanine or tryptophan at the end of this CDR3 makes a read error likely. The J gene is TRBJ1-1, the V gene TRBV29-1; maybe TRBD1 (6 bases). CDR1 SQVTM and CDR2 ANQGSEA come from the germline V gene. The CDR3 has 13 residues. Trimming took off 7 bases at V and 1 base at J, with 13 bases between the two ends. The CDR3 region is CSALGQKNTEAFL. The CDR3 DNA sequence: TGCAGCGCCCTTGGACAGAAGAACACTGAAGCTTTCTTG.

This clone was counted a few times. The rearrangement links TRBV5-1 to TRBJ2-5, with TRBD1 as a possible D gene (6 bases). In germline, CDR1 is SGHRS, CDR2 YFSETQ. V lost 1 base, J lost 1 base, and 8 bases lay in between. The CDR3 totals 14 residues. CDR3 region: CASSLNRAQETQYF. DNA of the CDR3: TGCGCCAGCAGCTTGAACAGGGCCCAAGAGACCCAGTACTTC.

The V gene is TRBV6-6, the J gene TRBJ2-3; D possibly corresponds to TRBD2 (6 bases). Between the trimmed V and J ends, which lost 5 bases and 4 bases, there was a span of 13 bases. Germline values: CDR1 MNHNY, CDR2 SVGAGI (reference sequence). The CDR3 is 14 amino acids. The CDR3 bases are TGTGCCAGCAGTCCTCGACTAGGAGCAGATACGCAGTATTTT. Encoded protein: CASSPRLGADTQYF.

The genes are TRBV4-1 and TRBJ1-3; 7 bases agree with TRBD1. CDR3 size: 15 residues. Germline V gene lookup returns CDR1 MGHRA and CDR2 YSYEKL. V shed 3 bases and J 2 bases; nucleotides not matched to a gene: 4. The CDR3 DNA reads TGCGCCAGCAGCCAGGGAACAGGGGCTGGAAACACCATATATTTT. Translated, it gives CASSQGTGAGNTIYF.

This chain connects TRBV13 to TRBJ2-7, with 7 positions matching TRBD1. This CDR3 is built from 15 residues. CDR1 is PRHDT, CDR2 FYEKMQ, per germline (reference sequence). Trimming at V came to 5 bases and at J to 0 bases, leaving 7 bases not matched to a gene. The CDR3 loop is CASSHTGTDSYEQYF. CDR3 DNA sequence: TGTGCCAGCAGCCACACCGGGACAGACTCCTACGAGCAGTACTTC.

J is TRBJ1-1 and V is TRBV10-2; 8 nucleotides line up with TRBD1. The junction had 13 bases not matched to a gene; V was cut back by 5 bases and J by 8 bases. This CDR3 spans 15 amino acids. Per the germline V gene, CDR1 is WSHSY and CDR2 is SAAADI. The chain's CDR3 is CASSPDRGAFPEAFF. In DNA, the CDR3 is TGCGCCAGCAGTCCTGACAGGGGAGCCTTTCCGGAAGCTTTCTTT.

The chain joins TRBV6-1 to TRBJ2-1; perhaps TRBD1 as D (5 bases). Germline V lookup: CDR1 MNHNS, CDR2 SASEGT. This CDR3 has 11 residues. Trimming took off 9 bases at V and 5 bases at J, with 8 bases between the two ends. CDR3 residues: CASRQNNEQFF. For the CDR3, the DNA is TGTGCCAGTAGACAGAACAATGAGCAGTTCTTC.

The chain is built from TRBV5-6 and TRBJ1-2; D is perhaps TRBD1 (6 bases). The germline CDR1 and CDR2 sequences are SGHDT and YYEEEE. There are 12 residues in the CDR3. Trimming removed 3 bases at V and 5 bases at J, with 8 bases between. DNA for the CDR3: TGTGCCAGCAGCTCAACAGGGTATGGCTACACCTTC. This translates into CASSSTGYGYTF.

The V call is TRBV6-1, the J call TRBJ1-1, with D tentatively TRBD1 (5 bases). V gave up 1 base and J gave up 1 base, with 10 bases separating them. Germline V gives CDR1 MNHNS, CDR2 SASEGT. This CDR3 region has 15 residues. The CDR3 here is CASSEEQVGNTEAFF. The CDR3 DNA reads TGTGCCAGCAGTGAAGAACAGGTAGGGAACACTGAAGCTTTCTTT.

The rearrangement uses TRBV9 and TRBJ2-5; 12 bases align to TRBD1. The trim removed 4 bases at V and 4 bases at J, leaving 8 bases unmatched. This CDR3 comprises 16 residues. Looked up from germline, CDR1 is SGDLS and CDR2 is YYNGEE. In DNA form, the CDR3 reads TGTGCCAGCAGCCCCGGGACAGGGGGCCACGGAGAGACCCAGTACTTC. Translation gives CASSPGTGGHGETQYF.

This rearrangement joins TRBV2 to TRBJ2-3, with 9 bases fitting TRBD2. CDR3 length: 15 amino acids. CDR1 and CDR2 (germline): SNHLY, FYNNEI. V lost 2 bases to trimming and J lost 5 bases; unmatched junction nucleotides: 5. CDR3 loop: CASSESSGTVDTQYF. The DNA for the CDR3 is TGTGCCAGCAGTGAATCTAGCGGGACGGTAGATACGCAGTATTTT.

The chain employs TRBV7-2 and TRBJ2-7; possibly TRBD2 for D (6 bases). There are 14 residues in the CDR3. Germline CDR1 is SGHTA and CDR2 is FQGNSA. V shed 3 bases and J shed 6 bases, with 15 bases lying between them. This CDR3 is CASSLYPRGFEQYF. The DNA of the CDR3 is TGTGCCAGCAGCTTGTACCCCCGGGGGTTCGAGCAGTACTTC.

This chain uses TRBV5-1 with TRBJ2-5; TRBD2 matches 11 bases. Trimming cost V 0 bases and J 4 bases; bases outside gene matches: 5. CDR3 length: 16 amino acids. Germline V gene data show CDR1 as SGHRS and CDR2 as YFSETQ. CDR3 in amino acids: CASSLGSGRARETQYF. The CDR3 DNA is TGCGCCAGCAGCTTGGGTAGCGGGAGGGCCAGAGAGACCCAGTACTTC.

This chain connects TRBV2 to TRBJ2-7; 10 nucleotides agree with TRBD1. V gave up 5 bases and J gave up 1 base; unmatched junction bases: 5. The CDR3 totals 15 residues. The germline V gene has CDR1 SNHLY and CDR2 FYNNEI. The CDR3 nucleotides read TGTGCCAGCAGTACGGACAGGGGGAGATCCTACGAGCAGTACTTC. It yields the protein CASSTDRGRSYEQYF.

The chain's CDR3 is CSVRTGPLGQYF. The CDR3 bases are TGCAGCGTCAGGACAGGGCCTCTGGGGCAGTACTTC. This chain links TRBV29-1 with TRBJ2-7; 8 bases match TRBD1. Trimming cost V 6 bases and J 9 bases; bases outside gene matches: 10. Germline V gene data show CDR1 as SQVTM and CDR2 as ANQGSEA. This CDR3 comprises 12 residues.

The count of this clone is one. The DNA of the CDR3 is TGTGCCAGTAGTCTCCCTGGGACAGGGCACAGTCAGCCCCAGCATTTT. Translated: CASSLPGTGHSQPQHF. This chain joins TRBV19 and TRBJ1-5; TRBD1 matches 9 bases. The length of the CDR3 is 16 residues. Unmatched junction bases numbered 11, after V lost 5 bases and J lost 6 bases. Germline V CDR1 and CDR2: LNHDA, SQIVND (reference sequence). Full variable domain (outside the CDR3, taken from reference TRBV19 and TRBJ1-5): DGGITQSPKYLFRKEGQNVTLSCEQNLNHDAMYWYRQDPGQGLRLIYYSQIVNDFQKGDIAEGYSVSREKKESFPLTVTSAQKNPTAFYLCASSLPGTGHSQPQHFGDGTRLSIL.

The J gene is TRBJ1-2, the V gene TRBV5-4; D is unclear. This CDR3 contains 14 residues. Germline loops: CDR1 SGHNT, CDR2 YYREEE (reference sequence). Trimming stripped 3 bases from V and 4 bases from J, with 13 bases between. This chain's CDR3 is CASSSPKTLYGYTF. CDR3 sequence (DNA): TGTGCCAGCAGCTCCCCCAAGACTCTCTATGGCTACACCTTC.

The chain employs TRBV9 and TRBJ1-2; 8 nucleotides align to TRBD1. This CDR3 contains 16 residues. J gave up 4 bases and V 0 bases, and 8 bases lay outside the gene matches. Looked up from germline, CDR1 is SGDLS and CDR2 is YYNGEE. The CDR3, as DNA: TGTGCCAGCAGCGTAGAGGGGGTGACAGGGGTCTATGGCTACACCTTC. Its translation: CASSVEGVTGVYGYTF.

This clone appeared a few times. The chain combines TRBV7-9 with TRBJ1-1, with D possibly TRBD1 on 5 matching bases. V gave up 8 bases and J gave up 2 bases, with 9 bases separating them. Per the germline V gene, CDR1 is SEHNR and CDR2 is FQNEAQ (reference sequence). The CDR3 runs 12 residues. The CDR3, as DNA: TGTGCCAGCGGACACGGAAACACTGAAGCTTTCTTT. Translating gives CASGHGNTEAFF.

This sequence joins TRBV19 and TRBJ1-4, with no clear D. The length of the CDR3 is 13 residues. Germline V lookup: CDR1 LNHDA, CDR2 SQIVND (reference sequence). V gave up 3 bases and J gave up 8 bases, with 10 bases separating them. DNA for the CDR3: TGTGCCAGTAGTATGGAGAGAATCGAAAAACTGTTTTTT. Amino acids: CASSMERIEKLFF.

This sequence joins TRBV7-9 and TRBJ1-4; TRBD1 matches at 8 bases. The CDR3 totals 15 residues. V was clipped by 3 bases and J by 4 bases; unmatched bases: 4. Germline CDR1 reads SEHNR; CDR2 reads FQNEAQ (reference sequence). The CDR3 DNA reads TGTGCCAGCAGCTTCGGGGGACAGGATAATGAAAAACTGTTTTTT. Its translation: CASSFGGQDNEKLFF.

This clone was counted once. This chain links TRBV2 with TRBJ2-2; TRBD2 matches at 8 bases. The CDR3 spans 14 residues. From germline, CDR1 is SNHLY and CDR2 FYNNEI. J gave up 3 bases and V 4 bases, and 1 base lay outside the gene matches. CDR3 sequence (DNA): TGTGCCAGCAGTGTCGGGGGGGACACCGGGGAGCTGTTTTTT. Translated: CASSVGGDTGELFF.

This clone came up a few times. The rearrangement uses TRBV7-2 and TRBJ1-3; D not certain. The ends were cut back, 0 bases at V and 1 base at J, with 4 bases in the middle. CDR3 length equals 14 residues. Germline assignment: CDR1 SGHTA and CDR2 FQGNSA. DNA for the CDR3: TGTGCCAGCAGCTTAGCCGGGTCTGGAAACACCATATATTTT. Protein sequence: CASSLAGSGNTIYF.